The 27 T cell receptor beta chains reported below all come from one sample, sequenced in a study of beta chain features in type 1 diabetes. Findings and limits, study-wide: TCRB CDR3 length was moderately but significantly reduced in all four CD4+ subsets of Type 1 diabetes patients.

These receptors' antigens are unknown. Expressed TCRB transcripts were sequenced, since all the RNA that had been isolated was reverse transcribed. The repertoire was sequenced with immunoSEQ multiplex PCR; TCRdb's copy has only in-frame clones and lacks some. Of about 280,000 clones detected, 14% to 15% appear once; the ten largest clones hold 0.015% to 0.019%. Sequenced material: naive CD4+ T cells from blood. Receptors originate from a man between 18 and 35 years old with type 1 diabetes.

CDR3 in amino acids: CASSLNFPQETQYF. The CDR3 coding sequence is TGCGCCAGCAGCTTAAACTTTCCCCAAGAGACCCAGTACTTC. This chain links TRBV5-1 with TRBJ2-5; D not resolved. Trimming pared 2 bases from V and 1 base from J, leaving 9 bases between. The CDR3 runs to 14 residues. Germline-derived CDR1 and CDR2 are SGHRS and YFSETQ.

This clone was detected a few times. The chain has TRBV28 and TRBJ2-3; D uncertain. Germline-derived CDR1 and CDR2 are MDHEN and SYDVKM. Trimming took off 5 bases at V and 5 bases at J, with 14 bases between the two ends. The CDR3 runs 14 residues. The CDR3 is CASSLTIFVDTQYF. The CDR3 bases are TGTGCCAGCAGTCTAACTATCTTCGTAGATACGCAGTATTTT.

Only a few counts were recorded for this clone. DNA of the CDR3: TGTGCCAGCAGCCAGGGAGGCGGGGACTATGGCTACACCTTC. Its protein is CASSQGGGDYGYTF. This chain uses TRBV5-4 with TRBJ1-2; D possibly corresponds to TRBD1 (5 bases). From germline, CDR1 is SGHNT and CDR2 YYREEE (reference sequence). Trimming removed 4 bases at V and 3 bases at J, with 13 bases between. The length of the CDR3 is 14 residues.

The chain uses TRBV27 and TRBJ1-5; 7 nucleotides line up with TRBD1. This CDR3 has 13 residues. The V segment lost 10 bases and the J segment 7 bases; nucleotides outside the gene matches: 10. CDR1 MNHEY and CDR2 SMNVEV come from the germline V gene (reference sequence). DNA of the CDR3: TGTGCCACGAGGGGGCAATTAGAACAGCCCCAGCATTTT. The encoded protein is CATRGQLEQPQHF.

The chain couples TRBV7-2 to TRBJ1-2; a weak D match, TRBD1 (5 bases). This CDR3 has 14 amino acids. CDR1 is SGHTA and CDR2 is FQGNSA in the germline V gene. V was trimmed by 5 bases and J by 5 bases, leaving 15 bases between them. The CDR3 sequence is CASSPDQGLYGYTF. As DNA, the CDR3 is TGTGCCAGCAGCCCCGACCAGGGATTGTATGGCTACACCTTC.

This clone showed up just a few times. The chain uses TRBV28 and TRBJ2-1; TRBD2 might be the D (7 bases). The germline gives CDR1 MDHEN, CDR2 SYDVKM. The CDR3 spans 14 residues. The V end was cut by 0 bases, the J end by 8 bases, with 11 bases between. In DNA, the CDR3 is TGTGCCAGCAGTTTATGGTCGGGGGGCCATGAGCAGTTCTTC. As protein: CASSLWSGGHEQFF.

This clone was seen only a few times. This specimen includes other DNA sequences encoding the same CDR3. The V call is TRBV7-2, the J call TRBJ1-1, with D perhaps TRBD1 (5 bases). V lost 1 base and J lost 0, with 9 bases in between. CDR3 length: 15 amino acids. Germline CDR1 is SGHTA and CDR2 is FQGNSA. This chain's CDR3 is CASSLVGGVNTEAFF. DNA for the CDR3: TGTGCCAGCAGCTTAGTCGGAGGGGTGAACACTGAAGCTTTCTTT.

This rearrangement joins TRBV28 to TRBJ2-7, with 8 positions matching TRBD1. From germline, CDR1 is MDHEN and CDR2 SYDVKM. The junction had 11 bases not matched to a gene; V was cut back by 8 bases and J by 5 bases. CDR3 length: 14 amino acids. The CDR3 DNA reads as TGTGCCAGCTGGGACAGGCGGGCCCAGAACGAGCAGTACTTC. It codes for CASWDRRAQNEQYF.

The CDR3 loop reads CASGASGQANQPQHF. DNA of the CDR3: TGTGCCAGCGGCGCATCGGGACAGGCTAATCAGCCCCAGCATTTT. V and J are TRBV7-2 and TRBJ1-5, with 8 bases identical to TRBD1. V dropped 8 bases and J dropped 4; count of bases not matched to a gene: 10. Looked up from germline, CDR1 is SGHTA and CDR2 is FQGNSA. CDR3 length: 15 amino acids. Full variable domain (outside the CDR3, taken from reference TRBV7-2 and TRBJ1-5): GAGVSQSPSNKVTEKGKDVELRCDPISGHTALYWYRQSLGQGLEFLIYFQGNSAPDKSGLPSDRFSAERTGGSVSTLTIQRTQQEDSAVYLCASGASGQANQPQHFGDGTRLSIL.

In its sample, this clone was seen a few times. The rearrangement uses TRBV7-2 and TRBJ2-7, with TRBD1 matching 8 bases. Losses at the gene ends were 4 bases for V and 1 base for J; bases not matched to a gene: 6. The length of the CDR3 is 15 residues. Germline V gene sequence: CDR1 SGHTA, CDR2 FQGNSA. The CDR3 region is CASSSRGTGSYEQYF. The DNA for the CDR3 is TGTGCCAGCAGCTCTCGCGGGACAGGTTCCTACGAGCAGTACTTC.

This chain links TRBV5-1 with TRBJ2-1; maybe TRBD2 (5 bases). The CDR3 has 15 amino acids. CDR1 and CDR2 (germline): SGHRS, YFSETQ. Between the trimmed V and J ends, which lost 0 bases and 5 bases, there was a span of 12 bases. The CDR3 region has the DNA TGCGCCAGCAGCTTGGCCGGGCGGGCTGACAATGAGCAGTTCTTC. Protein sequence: CASSLAGRADNEQFF.

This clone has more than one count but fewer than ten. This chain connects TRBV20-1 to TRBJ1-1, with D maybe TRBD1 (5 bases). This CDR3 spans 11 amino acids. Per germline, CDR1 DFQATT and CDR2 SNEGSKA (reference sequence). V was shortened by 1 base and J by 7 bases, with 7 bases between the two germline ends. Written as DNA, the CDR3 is TGCAGTGCTAGAGCGGGGGGTGAAGCTTTCTTT. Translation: CSARAGGEAFF.

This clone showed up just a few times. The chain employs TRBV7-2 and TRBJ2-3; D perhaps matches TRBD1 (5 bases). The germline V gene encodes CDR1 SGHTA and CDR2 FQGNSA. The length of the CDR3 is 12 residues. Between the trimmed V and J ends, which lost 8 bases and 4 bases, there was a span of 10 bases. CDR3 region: CASGQGPDTQYF. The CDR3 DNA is TGTGCCAGCGGGCAGGGTCCAGATACGCAGTATTTT.

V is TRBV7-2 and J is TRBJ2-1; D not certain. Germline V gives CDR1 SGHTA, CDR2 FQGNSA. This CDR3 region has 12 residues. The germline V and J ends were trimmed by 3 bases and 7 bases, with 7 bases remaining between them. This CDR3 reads CASSFERNEQFF. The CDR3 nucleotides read TGTGCCAGCAGCTTCGAGAGGAATGAGCAGTTCTTC. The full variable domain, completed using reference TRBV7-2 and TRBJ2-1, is GAGVSQSPSNKVTEKGKDVELRCDPISGHTALYWYRQSLGQGLEFLIYFQGNSAPDKSGLPSDRFSAERTGGSVSTLTIQRTQQEDSAVYLCASSFERNEQFFGPGTRLTVL.

In DNA form, the CDR3 reads TGTGCCAGCAGCCCCCAAGGGAGCTGGACAGATACGCAGTATTTT. This encodes CASSPQGSWTDTQYF. The rearrangement uses TRBV9 and TRBJ2-3, with D possibly being TRBD2 (5 bases). CDR1 SGDLS and CDR2 YYNGEE come from the germline V gene. Trimming removed 4 bases from V and 3 bases from J, with 15 bases in between. The CDR3 is made up of 15 amino acids.

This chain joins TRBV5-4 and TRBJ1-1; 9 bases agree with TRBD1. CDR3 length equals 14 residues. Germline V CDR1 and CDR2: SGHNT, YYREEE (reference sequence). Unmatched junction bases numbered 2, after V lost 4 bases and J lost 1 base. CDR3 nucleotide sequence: TGTGCCAGCAGCGGGACAGGGCAGAACACTGAAGCTTTCTTT. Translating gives CASSGTGQNTEAFF.

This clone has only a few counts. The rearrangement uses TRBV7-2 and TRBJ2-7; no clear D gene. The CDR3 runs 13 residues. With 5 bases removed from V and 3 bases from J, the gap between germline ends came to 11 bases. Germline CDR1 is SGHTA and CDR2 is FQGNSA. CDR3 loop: CASSPTYFYEQYF. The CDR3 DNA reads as TGTGCCAGCAGCCCGACTTATTTCTACGAGCAGTACTTC.

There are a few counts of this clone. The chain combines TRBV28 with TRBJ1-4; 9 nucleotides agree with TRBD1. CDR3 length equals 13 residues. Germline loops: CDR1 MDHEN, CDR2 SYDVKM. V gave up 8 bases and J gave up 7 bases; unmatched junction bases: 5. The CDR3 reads CASGTGLGEKLFF. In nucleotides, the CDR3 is TGTGCCAGCGGGACAGGGTTGGGTGAAAAACTGTTTTTT.

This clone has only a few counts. CDR3 sequence (DNA): TGTGCCAGCACCCCGATGGGGGCAACAGATACGCAGTATTTT. This gives the protein CASTPMGATDTQYF. The genes are TRBV5-4 and TRBJ2-3; a possible D gene is TRBD1 (6 bases). CDR3 length equals 14 residues. The V end was cut by 6 bases, the J end by 3 bases, with 14 bases between. The germline CDR1 and CDR2 sequences are SGHNT and YYREEE (reference sequence).

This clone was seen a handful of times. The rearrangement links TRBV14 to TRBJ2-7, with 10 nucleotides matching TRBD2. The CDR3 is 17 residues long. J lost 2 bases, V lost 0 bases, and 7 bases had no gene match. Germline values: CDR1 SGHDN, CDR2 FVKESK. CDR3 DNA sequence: TGTGCCAGCAGCCAAGATATCGGACTAGCGGTCCCCTACGAGCAGTACTTC. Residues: CASSQDIGLAVPYEQYF.

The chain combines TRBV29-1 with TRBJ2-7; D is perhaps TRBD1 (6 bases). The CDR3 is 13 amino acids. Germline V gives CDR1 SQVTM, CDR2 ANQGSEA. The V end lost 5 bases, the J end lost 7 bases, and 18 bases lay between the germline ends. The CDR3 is CSVRQVLTREQYF. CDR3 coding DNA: TGCAGCGTTCGACAGGTGTTGACACGAGAGCAGTACTTC.

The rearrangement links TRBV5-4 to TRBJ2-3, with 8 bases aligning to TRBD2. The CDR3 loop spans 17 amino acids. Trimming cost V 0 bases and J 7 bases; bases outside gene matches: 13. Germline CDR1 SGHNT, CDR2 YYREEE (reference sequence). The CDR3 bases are TGTGCCAGCAGCTTGGTGTCGGCGGCGGGAGGCTCTCATACGCAGTATTTT. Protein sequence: CASSLVSAAGGSHTQYF. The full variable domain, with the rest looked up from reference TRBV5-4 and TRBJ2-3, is ETGVTQSPTHLIKTRGQQVTLRCSSQSGHNTVSWYQQALGQGPQFIFQYYREEENGRGNFPPRFSGLQFPNYSSELNVNALELDDSALYLCASSLVSAAGGSHTQYFGPGTRLTVL.

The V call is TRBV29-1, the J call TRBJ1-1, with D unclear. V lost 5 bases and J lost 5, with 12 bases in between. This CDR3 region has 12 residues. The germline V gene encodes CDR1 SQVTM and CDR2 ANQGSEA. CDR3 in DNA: TGCAGCGTTCTCCCCGGTGTTACTGAAGCTTTCTTT. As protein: CSVLPGVTEAFF. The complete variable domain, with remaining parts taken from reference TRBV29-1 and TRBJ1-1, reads SAVISQKPSRDICQRGTSLTIQCQVDSQVTMMFWYRQQPGQSLTLIATANQGSEATYESGFVIDKFPISRPNLTFSTLTVSNMSPEDSSIYLCSVLPGVTEAFFGQGTRLTVV.

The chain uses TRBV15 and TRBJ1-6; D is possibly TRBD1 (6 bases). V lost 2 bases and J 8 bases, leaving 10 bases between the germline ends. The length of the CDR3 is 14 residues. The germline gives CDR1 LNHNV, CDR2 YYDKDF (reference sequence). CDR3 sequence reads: CATSRRDTDSPLHF. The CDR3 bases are TGTGCCACCAGCAGAAGGGACACCGATTCACCCCTCCACTTT.

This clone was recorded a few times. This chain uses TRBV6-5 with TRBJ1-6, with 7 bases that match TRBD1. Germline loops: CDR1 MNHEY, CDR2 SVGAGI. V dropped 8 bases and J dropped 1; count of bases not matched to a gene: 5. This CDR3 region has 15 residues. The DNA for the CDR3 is TGTGCCAGCCAAAGACAGGGTTCCTATAATTCACCCCTCCACTTT. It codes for CASQRQGSYNSPLHF.

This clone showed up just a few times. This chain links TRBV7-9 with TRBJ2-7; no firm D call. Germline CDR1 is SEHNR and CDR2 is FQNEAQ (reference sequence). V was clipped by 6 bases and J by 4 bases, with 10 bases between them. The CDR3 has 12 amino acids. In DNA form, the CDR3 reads TGTGCCAGCAGATTCCAGTGGTACGAGCAGTACTTC. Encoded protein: CASRFQWYEQYF.

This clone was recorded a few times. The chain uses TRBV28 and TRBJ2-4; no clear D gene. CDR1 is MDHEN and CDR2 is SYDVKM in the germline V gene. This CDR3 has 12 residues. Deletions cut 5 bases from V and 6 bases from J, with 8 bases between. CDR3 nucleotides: TGTGCCAGCAGTGTCGATAGAAACATTCAGTACTTC. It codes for CASSVDRNIQYF.